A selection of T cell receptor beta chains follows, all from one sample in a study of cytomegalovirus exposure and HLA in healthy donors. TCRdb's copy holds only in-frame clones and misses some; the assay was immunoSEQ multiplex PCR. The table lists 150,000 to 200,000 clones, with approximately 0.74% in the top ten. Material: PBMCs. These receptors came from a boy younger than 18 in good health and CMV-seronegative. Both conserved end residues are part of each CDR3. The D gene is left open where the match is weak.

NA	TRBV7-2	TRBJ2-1	TGTGCCAGCAGAACCCCTATTAGCGTGTCCTACAATGAGCAGTTCTTC	CASRTPISVSYNEQFF
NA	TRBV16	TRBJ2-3	TGTGCCAGCAGCCATAACGTACTAGATACGCAGTATTTT	CASSHNVLDTQYF
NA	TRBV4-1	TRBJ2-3	TGCGCCAGCAGCCAAACAGGAGCCTCCACAGATACGCAGTATTTT	CASSQTGASTDTQYF
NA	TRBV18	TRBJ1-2	TGTGCCAGCTCACCCGGCAGGGATTATGGCTACACCTTC	CASSPGRDYGYTF
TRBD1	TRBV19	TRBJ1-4	TGTGCCAGTAGTATGACAGGGAGAGAAAAACTGTTTTTT	CASSMTGREKLFF
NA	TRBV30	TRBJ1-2	TGTGCCTGGAGGGAGGTGGATGGCTACACCTTC	CAWREVDGYTF
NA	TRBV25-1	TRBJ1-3	TGTGCCAGCAGTGTCCCCGGGGGGCACACCATATATTTT	CASSVPGGHTIYF
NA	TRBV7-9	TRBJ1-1	TGTGCCAGCAGCAGGGGAGGTCAGGGCGTGCACACTGAAGCTTTCTTT	CASSRGGQGVHTEAFF
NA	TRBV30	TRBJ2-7	TGTGCCTGGAGTGGAGGGGGATGGGAAAACTTC	CAWSGGGWENF
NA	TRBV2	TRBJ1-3	TGTGCCGAGGCTGCTGGAAACACCATATATTTT	CAEAAGNTIYF
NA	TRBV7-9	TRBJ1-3	TGTGCCAGCACTGAGAACACCATATATTTT	CASTENTIYF
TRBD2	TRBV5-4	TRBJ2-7	TGTGCCAGCCATAGCGGGGGGCGGTACGAGCAGTACTTC	CASHSGGRYEQYF
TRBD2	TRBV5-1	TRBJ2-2	TGCGCCAGCAGCTTGAGGACCGGGACTAGCGAAACCGGGGAGCTGTTTTTT	CASSLRTGTSETGELFF
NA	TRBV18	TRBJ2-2	TGTGCCAGCTCACCACGGGCCCCACAGAACACCGGGGAGCTGTTTTTT	CASSPRAPQNTGELFF
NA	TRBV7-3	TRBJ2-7	TGTGCCAGCAGCTTAAGACCAGGGCCCTACGAGCAGTACTTC	CASSLRPGPYEQYF